Each of the 27 T cell receptor beta chains below was sequenced from the same sample in a study of CD4+ T cells in melanoma. Sequenced by immunoSEQ multiplex PCR; TCRdb stores in-frame clones only, minus some. The table includes 10,000 or so clones, 78% detected once. Sequenced input: cells from a culture (not recorded whether cultured in vitro). All receptors derive from a human donor with melanoma.

This clone was seen a few times. J is TRBJ2-7 and V is TRBV10-3, with 7 positions matching TRBD1. Per germline, CDR1 ENHRY and CDR2 SYGVKD. Trimming removed 4 bases from V and 0 bases from J; junction bases left unmatched: 6. This CDR3 contains 15 residues. The CDR3 sequence: CAISGPGTASYEQYF. The CDR3, as DNA: TGTGCCATCAGTGGCCCCGGGACAGCCTCCTACGAGCAGTACTTC.

This chain connects TRBV11-2 to TRBJ2-7, with D perhaps matching TRBD1 (6 bases). The V gene lost 3 bases and the J gene lost 4 bases, with 10 bases spanning the gap. This CDR3 is 13 amino acids long. Germline V gene data show CDR1 as SGHAT and CDR2 as FQNNGV. This CDR3 reads CASSLGAEYEQYF. The CDR3, as DNA: TGTGCCAGCAGCTTGGGGGCCGAGTACGAGCAGTACTTC.

The V gene is TRBV18, the J gene TRBJ2-6; possible D gene TRBD2, 5 bases. Between the trimmed V and J ends, which lost 2 bases and 4 bases, there was a span of 18 bases. Germline V CDR1 and CDR2: KGHSH, LQKENI. The CDR3 has 18 residues. The CDR3 protein is CASSPVAGRSAGANVLTF. Here the CDR3 DNA reads TGTGCCAGCTCACCAGTGGCGGGCCGTTCGGCCGGGGCCAACGTCCTGACTTTC.

This clone rates as large. This chain links TRBV4-2 with TRBJ2-5; 10 nucleotides align to TRBD2. Germline CDR1 is LGHNA and CDR2 is YNFKEQ. The CDR3 loop spans 18 amino acids. The junction had 12 bases not matched to a gene; V was cut back by 1 base and J by 4 bases. The CDR3 bases are TGTGCCAGCAGCCAAGCCGGGCTAGCGGGGGTAGCGGGAGAGACCCAGTACTTC. It is translated as CASSQAGLAGVAGETQYF.

The J gene is TRBJ2-2, the V gene TRBV30, with TRBD2 matching over 10 bases. Looked up from germline, CDR1 is GTSNPN and CDR2 is SVGIG (reference sequence). Trimming at V came to 3 bases and at J to 5 bases, leaving 9 bases not matched to a gene. The CDR3 length is 16 residues. DNA of the CDR3: TGTGCCTGGAGAAAGAGCGGGGGGGCCGGGACCGGGGAGCTGTTTTTT. As protein: CAWRKSGGAGTGELFF.

The chain links TRBV6-6 to TRBJ2-7; no definite D call. CDR3 length: 11 residues. V was clipped by 4 bases and J by 7 bases, with 8 bases between them. The germline gives CDR1 MNHNY, CDR2 SVGAGI (reference sequence). The CDR3 here is CASSFVGEQYF. CDR3 sequence (DNA): TGTGCCAGCAGTTTCGTGGGAGAGCAGTACTTC.

V and J are TRBV30 and TRBJ1-2, with D possibly TRBD1 on 5 matching bases. Trimming took 8 bases from V and 7 from J, leaving 23 bases between them. Germline-derived CDR1 and CDR2 are GTSNPN and SVGIG (reference sequence). This CDR3 has 14 amino acids. The CDR3 DNA reads as TGTGCCGGGACCGGGCTCCTGGGCGCGGGTGGCTACACCTTC. Its translation: CAGTGLLGAGGYTF.

This clone appeared once. This rearrangement joins TRBV11-2 to TRBJ2-3, with 8 bases matching TRBD2. The V gene end was trimmed by 5 bases and the J gene end by 3 bases; junction bases not matched to a gene: 10. Looked up from germline, CDR1 is SGHAT and CDR2 is FQNNGV. This CDR3 has 16 residues. This CDR3 is CASSALTSEGTDTQYF. CDR3 in DNA: TGTGCCAGCAGCGCATTGACTAGCGAAGGAACAGATACGCAGTATTTT.

The sample holds a few counts of this clone. The rearrangement uses TRBV4-1 and TRBJ2-5; TRBD1 or TRBD2 may be the D gene (5 bases each). This CDR3 is 13 amino acids long. Germline values: CDR1 MGHRA, CDR2 YSYEKL. V lost 6 bases and J 1 base, leaving 9 bases between the germline ends. The CDR3: CASRRGPQETQYF. The CDR3, as DNA: TGCGCCAGCAGGAGGGGACCCCAAGAGACCCAGTACTTC.

This clone was counted between two and nine times. The chain combines TRBV11-2 with TRBJ1-1; 8 nucleotides agree with TRBD1. The length of the CDR3 is 18 residues. Germline lookup yields CDR1 SGHAT and CDR2 FQNNGV. Trimming took 1 base from V and 4 from J; bases not matched to a gene: 14. The DNA of the CDR3 is TGTGCCAGCAGCTTAGCGTTCGCCAGGGGGCGGGGAACCACTGAAGCTTTCTTT. Its translation is CASSLAFARGRGTTEAFF.

The V and J genes are TRBV27 and TRBJ1-5; D gene unclear. Trimming took 4 bases from V and 3 from J, leaving 10 bases between them. Germline V gene sequence: CDR1 MNHEY, CDR2 SMNVEV (reference sequence). The CDR3 extends over 14 amino acids. The CDR3 DNA sequence: TGTGCCAGCAGTTACAAGGATTCCAATCAGCCCCAGCATTTT. It translates to CASSYKDSNQPQHF.

The chain joins TRBV7-9 to TRBJ1-1; a weak D match, TRBD1 (5 bases). Germline-derived CDR1 and CDR2 are SEHNR and FQNEAQ (reference sequence). The ends were cut back, 3 bases at V and 3 bases at J, with 11 bases in the middle. CDR3 size: 14 residues. This chain's CDR3 is CASSLGVRYTEAFF. The CDR3 DNA is TGTGCCAGCAGCTTGGGGGTTAGGTACACTGAAGCTTTCTTT.

The CDR3 protein is CASSVEGSTDTQYF. CDR3 sequence (DNA): TGTGCCAGCAGCGTAGAGGGCAGCACAGATACGCAGTATTTT. The rearrangement joins TRBV9 to TRBJ2-3; D is uncertain. From germline, CDR1 is SGDLS and CDR2 YYNGEE. The CDR3 length is 14 residues. V was cut by 0 bases and J by 0 bases, with 5 bases left in between.

The V gene is TRBV7-3, the J gene TRBJ2-2; D ambiguous. The V gene lost 1 base and the J gene lost 2 bases, with 2 bases spanning the gap. Per the germline V gene, CDR1 is SGHTA and CDR2 is FQGTGA. The CDR3 sequence is 13 residues long. CDR3 in amino acids: CASSLINTGELFF. CDR3 DNA sequence: TGTGCCAGCAGCTTAATTAACACCGGGGAGCTGTTTTTT.

This clone was detected a few times. The J gene is TRBJ2-3, the V gene TRBV9, with TRBD2 matching over 11 bases. The J segment lost 4 bases and the V segment lost 0 bases, leaving 4 bases of the junction unmatched. The CDR3 is made up of 16 amino acids. The germline V gene has CDR1 SGDLS and CDR2 YYNGEE. The CDR3 nucleotides read TGTGCCAGCAGCGTAGCTAGCGGGGGGCTCGCAGATACGCAGTATTTT. Protein sequence: CASSVASGGLADTQYF.

The rearrangement links TRBV11-2 to TRBJ2-4; tentatively, D is TRBD2 (6 bases). Germline loops: CDR1 SGHAT, CDR2 FQNNGV. This CDR3 has 18 amino acids. V lost 5 bases and J 0 bases, leaving 20 bases between the germline ends. The chain's CDR3 is CASSPESRGRIAKNIQYF. The CDR3 bases are TGTGCCAGCAGCCCTGAAAGTCGGGGGAGAATAGCCAAAAACATTCAGTACTTC.

The chain uses TRBV5-8 and TRBJ1-3; possible D gene TRBD1, 5 bases. The length of the CDR3 is 15 residues. The V end was cut by 0 bases, the J end by 1 base, with 8 bases between. CDR1 is SGHTS, CDR2 YDEGEE, per germline. CDR3 coding DNA: TGTGCCAGCAGCTTGGATGGGGGATCTGGAAACACCATATATTTT. This codes for CASSLDGGSGNTIYF.

This clone came up a few times. The genes are TRBV2 and TRBJ1-2; a weak D match, TRBD1 (6 bases). Germline CDR1 SNHLY, CDR2 FYNNEI. The V and J ends lost 5 bases and 4 bases respectively, with 11 bases between them. The CDR3 totals 13 residues. CDR3 nucleotides: TGTGCCAGCAGTAGACAGGAGTTCTATGGCTACACCTTC. Translated, it gives CASSRQEFYGYTF.

The chain couples TRBV6-6 to TRBJ1-1, with D perhaps TRBD1 (5 bases). Germline V gene sequence: CDR1 MNHNY, CDR2 SVGAGI (reference sequence). V lost 5 bases to trimming and J lost 1 base, with 11 bases between them. The CDR3 length is 14 residues. The CDR3 here is CASSQGRQNTEAFF. In nucleotides, the CDR3 is TGTGCCAGCAGTCAGGGACGGCAGAACACTGAAGCTTTCTTT.

The genes are TRBV5-1 and TRBJ1-2, with 8 bases aligning to TRBD1. The CDR3 is 15 amino acids. CDR1 is SGHRS, CDR2 YFSETQ, per germline. Germline trimming cut 0 bases from V and 6 bases from J; bases unmatched to any gene: 7. The CDR3, as DNA: TGCGCCAGCAGCTTGGGGACAGGGTTGAGTGATGGCTACACCTTC. Its protein is CASSLGTGLSDGYTF.

This clone is categorized as medium-sized. The V gene is TRBV7-3, the J gene TRBJ2-1, with TRBD2 identical over 9 bases. The germline V gene encodes CDR1 SGHTA and CDR2 FQGTGA. The CDR3 is 14 residues long. Trimming removed 5 bases from V and 7 bases from J; junction bases left unmatched: 6. The CDR3 nucleotides read TGTGCCAGCAGCCCTAGGCGGGGGGGAAATGAGCAGTTCTTC. This sequence encodes CASSPRRGGNEQFF.

The genes are TRBV10-3 and TRBJ1-2; possible D gene TRBD1, 5 bases. The CDR3 is made up of 14 amino acids. Per germline, CDR1 ENHRY and CDR2 SYGVKD. The V gene lost 3 bases and the J gene lost 6 bases, with 14 bases spanning the gap. CDR3 sequence reads: CAISDKGSQDGYTF. The CDR3 DNA follows: TGTGCCATCAGTGACAAGGGATCACAGGATGGCTACACCTTC.

By proportion, this clone is medium-sized. The chain uses TRBV12-3 or TRBV12-4 and TRBJ1-2; no definite D call. V was shortened by 1 base and J by 2 bases, with 5 bases between the two germline ends. The CDR3 extends over 13 amino acids. The chain's CDR3 is CASSLGVNYGYTF. The CDR3 nucleotides read TGTGCCAGCAGTTTAGGGGTGAACTATGGCTACACCTTC.

The chain links TRBV5-1 to TRBJ2-7; D possibly corresponds to TRBD1 (5 bases). The V gene lost 2 bases and the J gene lost 3 bases, with 9 bases spanning the gap. Germline V gene sequence: CDR1 SGHRS, CDR2 YFSETQ. This CDR3 spans 13 amino acids. The CDR3 is CASSFTGNYEQYF. The CDR3 DNA follows: TGCGCCAGCAGCTTTACAGGAAACTACGAGCAGTACTTC. The complete variable domain, with remaining parts taken from reference TRBV5-1 and TRBJ2-7, reads KAGVTQTPRYLIKTRGQQVTLSCSPISGHRSVSWYQQTPGQGLQFLFEYFSETQRNKGNFPGRFSGRQFSNSRSEMNVSTLELGDSALYLCASSFTGNYEQYFGPGTRLTVT.

The chain has TRBV4-1 and TRBJ2-2, with 7 bases aligning to TRBD2. V was pared by 1 base and J by 1 base, with 3 bases of the junction left unmatched. This CDR3 has 16 residues. Germline V CDR1 and CDR2: MGHRA, YSYEKL. This CDR3 is CASSQVLAKNTGELFF. The CDR3 DNA reads TGCGCCAGCAGCCAAGTACTAGCGAAGAACACCGGGGAGCTGTTTTTT.

The chain joins TRBV18 to TRBJ1-5; D is possibly TRBD1 (6 bases). Looked up from germline, CDR1 is KGHSH and CDR2 is LQKENI. The CDR3 totals 14 residues. The V gene lost 6 bases and the J gene lost 7 bases, with 16 bases spanning the gap. CDR3 protein: CASSALGGSQPQHF. The CDR3 region has the DNA TGTGCCAGCTCGGCGTTGGGGGGCAGCCAGCCCCAGCATTTT.

To note about this clone: Other nucleotide sequences from this sample produce the same CDR3. The chain carries TRBV30 and TRBJ1-1; no clear D gene. CDR1 and CDR2 from the germline V gene are GTSNPN and SVGIG (reference sequence). The V end was cut by 3 bases, the J end by 0 bases, with 5 bases between. This CDR3 spans 12 amino acids. The CDR3 spells CAWSRMNTEAFF. The DNA for the CDR3 is TGTGCCTGGAGCCGTATGAACACTGAAGCTTTCTTT.